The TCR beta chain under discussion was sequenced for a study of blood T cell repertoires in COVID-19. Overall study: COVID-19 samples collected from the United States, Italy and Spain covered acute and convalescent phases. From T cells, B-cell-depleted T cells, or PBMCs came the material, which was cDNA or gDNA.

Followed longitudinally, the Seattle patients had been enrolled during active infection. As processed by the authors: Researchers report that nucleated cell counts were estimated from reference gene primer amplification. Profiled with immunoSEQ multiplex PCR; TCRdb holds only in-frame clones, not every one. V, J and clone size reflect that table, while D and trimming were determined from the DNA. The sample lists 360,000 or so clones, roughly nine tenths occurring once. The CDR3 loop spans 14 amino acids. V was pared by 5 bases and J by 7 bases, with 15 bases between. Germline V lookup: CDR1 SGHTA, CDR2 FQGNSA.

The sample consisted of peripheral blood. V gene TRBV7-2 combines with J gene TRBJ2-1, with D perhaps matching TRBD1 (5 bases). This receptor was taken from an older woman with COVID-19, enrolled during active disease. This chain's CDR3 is CASSGVGAWNEQFF. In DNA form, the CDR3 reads TGTGCCAGCAGCGGAGTAGGGGCCTGGAATGAGCAGTTCTTC.